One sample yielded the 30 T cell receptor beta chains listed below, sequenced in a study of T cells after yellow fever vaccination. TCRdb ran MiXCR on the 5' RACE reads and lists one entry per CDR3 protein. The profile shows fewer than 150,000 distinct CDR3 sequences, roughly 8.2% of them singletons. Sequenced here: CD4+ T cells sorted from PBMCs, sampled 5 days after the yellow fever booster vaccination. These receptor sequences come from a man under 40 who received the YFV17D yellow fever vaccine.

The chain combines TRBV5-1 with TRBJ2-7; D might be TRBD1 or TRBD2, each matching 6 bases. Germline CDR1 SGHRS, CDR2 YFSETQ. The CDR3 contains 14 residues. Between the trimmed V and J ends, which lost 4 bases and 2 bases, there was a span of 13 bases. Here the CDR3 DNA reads TGCGCCAGCAGCCGCGGGGACATAACCTACGAGCAGTACTTC. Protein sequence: CASSRGDITYEQYF. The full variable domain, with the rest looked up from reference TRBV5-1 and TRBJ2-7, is KAGVTQTPRYLIKTRGQQVTLSCSPISGHRSVSWYQQTPGQGLQFLFEYFSETQRNKGNFPGRFSGRQFSNSRSEMNVSTLELGDSALYLCASSRGDITYEQYFGPGTRLTVT.

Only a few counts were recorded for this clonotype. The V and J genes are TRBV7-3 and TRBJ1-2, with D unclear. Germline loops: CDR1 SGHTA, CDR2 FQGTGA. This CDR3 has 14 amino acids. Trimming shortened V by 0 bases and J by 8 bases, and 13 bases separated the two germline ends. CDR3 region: CASSLTHGSGGYTF. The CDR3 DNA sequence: TGTGCCAGCAGCTTAACCCATGGCTCGGGAGGCTACACCTTC.

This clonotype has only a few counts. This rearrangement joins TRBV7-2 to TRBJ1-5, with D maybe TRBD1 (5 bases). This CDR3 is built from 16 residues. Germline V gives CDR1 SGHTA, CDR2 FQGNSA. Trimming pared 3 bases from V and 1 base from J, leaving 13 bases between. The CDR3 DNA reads TGTGCCAGCAGCTTCCAGGGAGTAAGAAGCAATCAGCCCCAGCATTTT. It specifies CASSFQGVRSNQPQHF.

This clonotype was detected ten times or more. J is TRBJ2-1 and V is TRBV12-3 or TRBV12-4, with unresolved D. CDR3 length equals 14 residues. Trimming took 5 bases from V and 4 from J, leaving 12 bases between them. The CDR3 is CASSQSEGYNEQFF. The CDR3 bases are TGTGCCAGCAGTCAGTCGGAAGGGTACAATGAGCAGTTCTTC.

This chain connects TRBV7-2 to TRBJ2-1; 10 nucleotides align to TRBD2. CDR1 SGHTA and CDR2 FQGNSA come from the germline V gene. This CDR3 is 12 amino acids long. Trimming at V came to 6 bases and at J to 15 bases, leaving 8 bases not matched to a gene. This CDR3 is CASSPNSGRRFF. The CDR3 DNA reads TGTGCCAGCAGTCCGAATAGCGGGAGGCGGTTCTTC.

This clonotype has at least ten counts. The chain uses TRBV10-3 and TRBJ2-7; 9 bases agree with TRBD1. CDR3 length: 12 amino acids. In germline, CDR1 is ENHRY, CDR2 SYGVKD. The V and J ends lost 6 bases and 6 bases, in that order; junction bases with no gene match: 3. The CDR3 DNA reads TGTGCCATCAGGGCGGGACAGGGCGAGCAGTACTTC. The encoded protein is CAIRAGQGEQYF.

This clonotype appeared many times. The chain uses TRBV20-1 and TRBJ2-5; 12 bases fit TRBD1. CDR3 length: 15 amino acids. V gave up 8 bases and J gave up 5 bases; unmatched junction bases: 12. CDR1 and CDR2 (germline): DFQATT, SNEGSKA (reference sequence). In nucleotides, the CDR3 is TGCAGTTCAAGGGGACAGGGGGCGCCGTCGGAGACCCAGTACTTC. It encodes CSSRGQGAPSETQYF.

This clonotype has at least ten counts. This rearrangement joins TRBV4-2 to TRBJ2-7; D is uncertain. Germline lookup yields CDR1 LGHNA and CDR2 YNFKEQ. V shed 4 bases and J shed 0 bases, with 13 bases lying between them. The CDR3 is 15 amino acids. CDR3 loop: CASSPGGRASYEQYF. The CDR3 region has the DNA TGTGCCAGCAGCCCAGGCGGACGAGCCTCCTACGAGCAGTACTTC.

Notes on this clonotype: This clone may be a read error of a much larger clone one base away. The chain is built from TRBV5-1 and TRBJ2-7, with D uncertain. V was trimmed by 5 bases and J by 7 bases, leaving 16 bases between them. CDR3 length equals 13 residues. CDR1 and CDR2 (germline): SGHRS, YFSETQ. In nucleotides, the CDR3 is TGCGCCAGCAGTTTGCGGCCCACTGGGGAGCAGTACTTC. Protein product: CASSLRPTGEQYF. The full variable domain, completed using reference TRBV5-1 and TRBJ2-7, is KAGVTQTPRYLIKTRGQQVTLSCSPISGHRSVSWYQQTPGQGLQFLFEYFSETQRNKGNFPGRFSGRQFSNSRSEMNVSTLELGDSALYLCASSLRPTGEQYFGPGTRLTVT.

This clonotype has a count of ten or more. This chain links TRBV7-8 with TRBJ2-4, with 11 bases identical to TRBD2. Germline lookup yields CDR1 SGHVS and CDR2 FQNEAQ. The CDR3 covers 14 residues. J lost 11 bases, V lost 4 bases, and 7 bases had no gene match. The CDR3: CASSSGGLAVVQYF. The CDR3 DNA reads TGTGCCAGCAGCTCTGGGGGACTAGCGGTAGTTCAGTACTTC.

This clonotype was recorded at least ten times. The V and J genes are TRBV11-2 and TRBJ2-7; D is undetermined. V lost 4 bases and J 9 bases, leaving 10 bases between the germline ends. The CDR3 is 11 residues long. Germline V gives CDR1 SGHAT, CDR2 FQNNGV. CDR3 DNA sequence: TGTGCCAGCAGCTCCGCGCCAATGCAGTACTTC. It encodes CASSSAPMQYF.

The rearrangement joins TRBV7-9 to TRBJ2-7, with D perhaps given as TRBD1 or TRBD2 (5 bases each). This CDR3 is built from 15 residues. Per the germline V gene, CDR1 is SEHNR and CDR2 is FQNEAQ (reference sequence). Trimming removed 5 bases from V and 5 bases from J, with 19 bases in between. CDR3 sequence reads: CASSLRDRSGNEQYF. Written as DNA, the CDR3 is TGTGCCAGCAGCCTCCGGGACCGCTCCGGGAACGAGCAGTACTTC.

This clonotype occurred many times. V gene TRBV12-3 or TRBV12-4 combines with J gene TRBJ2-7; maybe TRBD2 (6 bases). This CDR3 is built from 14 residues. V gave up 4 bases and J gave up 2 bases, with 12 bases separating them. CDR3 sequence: CASSSGLQAYEQYF. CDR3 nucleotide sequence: TGTGCCAGCAGTTCGGGACTCCAGGCCTACGAGCAGTACTTC.

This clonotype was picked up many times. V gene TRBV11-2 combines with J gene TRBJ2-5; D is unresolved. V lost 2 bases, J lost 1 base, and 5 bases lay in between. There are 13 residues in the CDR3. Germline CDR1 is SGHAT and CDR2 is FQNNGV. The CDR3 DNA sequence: TGTGCCAGCAGCTTACAGCCCCAAGAGACCCAGTACTTC. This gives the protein CASSLQPQETQYF.

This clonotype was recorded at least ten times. CDR3 nucleotides: TGCAGTGCTACCCGGACTAGCGGGTTCCAAGAGACCCAGTACTTC. Translation: CSATRTSGFQETQYF. The V gene is TRBV20-1, the J gene TRBJ2-5, with TRBD2 identical over 11 bases. Germline CDR1 is DFQATT and CDR2 is SNEGSKA (reference sequence). Trimming cost V 4 bases and J 1 base; bases outside gene matches: 5. The CDR3 spans 15 residues.

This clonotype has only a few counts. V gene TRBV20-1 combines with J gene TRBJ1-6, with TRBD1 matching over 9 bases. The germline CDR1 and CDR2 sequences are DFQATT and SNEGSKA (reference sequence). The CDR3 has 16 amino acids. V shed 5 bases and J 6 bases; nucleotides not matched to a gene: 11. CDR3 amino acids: CSAPARDRDFNSPLHF. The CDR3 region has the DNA TGCAGTGCTCCGGCTCGGGACAGGGACTTTAATTCACCCCTCCACTTT.

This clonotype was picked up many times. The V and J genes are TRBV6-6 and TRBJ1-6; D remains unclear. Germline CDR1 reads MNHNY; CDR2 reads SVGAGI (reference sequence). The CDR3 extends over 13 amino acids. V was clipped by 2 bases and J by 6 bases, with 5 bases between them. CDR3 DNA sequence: TGTGCCAGCAGTTACATGCCTAATTCACCCCTCCACTTT. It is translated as CASSYMPNSPLHF.

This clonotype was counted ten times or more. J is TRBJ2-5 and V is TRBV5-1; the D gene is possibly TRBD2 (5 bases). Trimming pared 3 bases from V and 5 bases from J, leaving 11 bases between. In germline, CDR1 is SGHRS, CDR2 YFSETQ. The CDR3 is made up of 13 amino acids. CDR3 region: CASSSGNLETQYF. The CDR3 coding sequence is TGCGCCAGCAGCTCGGGGAATCTTGAGACCCAGTACTTC.

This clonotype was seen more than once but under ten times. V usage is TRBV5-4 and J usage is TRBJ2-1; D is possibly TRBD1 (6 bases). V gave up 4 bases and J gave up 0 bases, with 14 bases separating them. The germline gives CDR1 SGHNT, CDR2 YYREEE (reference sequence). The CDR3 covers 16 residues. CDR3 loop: CASSRGGPSSYNEQFF. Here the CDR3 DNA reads TGTGCCAGCAGCAGAGGGGGACCTAGCTCCTACAATGAGCAGTTCTTC.

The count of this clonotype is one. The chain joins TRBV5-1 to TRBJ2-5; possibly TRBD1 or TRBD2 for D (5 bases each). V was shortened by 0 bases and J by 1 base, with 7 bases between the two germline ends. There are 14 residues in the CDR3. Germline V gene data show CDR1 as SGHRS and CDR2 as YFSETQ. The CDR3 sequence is CASSLVGTQETQYF. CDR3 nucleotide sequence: TGCGCCAGCAGCTTGGTCGGGACCCAAGAGACCCAGTACTTC.

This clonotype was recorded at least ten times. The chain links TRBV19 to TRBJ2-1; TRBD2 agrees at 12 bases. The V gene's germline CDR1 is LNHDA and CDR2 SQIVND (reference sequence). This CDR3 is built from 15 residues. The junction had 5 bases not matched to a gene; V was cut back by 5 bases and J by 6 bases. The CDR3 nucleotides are TGTGCCAGTAGTTCCGGGACTAGCGGGTCCAATGAGCAGTTCTTC. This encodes CASSSGTSGSNEQFF.

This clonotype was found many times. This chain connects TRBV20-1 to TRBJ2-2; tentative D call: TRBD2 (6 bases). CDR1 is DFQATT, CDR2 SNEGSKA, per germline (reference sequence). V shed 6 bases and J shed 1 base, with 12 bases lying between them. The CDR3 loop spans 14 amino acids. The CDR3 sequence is CSAGSGVNTGELFF. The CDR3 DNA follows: TGCAGTGCCGGGTCGGGAGTGAACACCGGGGAGCTGTTTTTT.

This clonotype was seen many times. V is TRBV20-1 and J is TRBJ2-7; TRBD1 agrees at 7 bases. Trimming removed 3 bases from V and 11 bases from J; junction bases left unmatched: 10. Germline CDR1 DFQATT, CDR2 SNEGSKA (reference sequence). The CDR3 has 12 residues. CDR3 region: CSASQGEYREYF. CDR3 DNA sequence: TGCAGTGCTAGCCAGGGGGAATATCGGGAGTACTTC.

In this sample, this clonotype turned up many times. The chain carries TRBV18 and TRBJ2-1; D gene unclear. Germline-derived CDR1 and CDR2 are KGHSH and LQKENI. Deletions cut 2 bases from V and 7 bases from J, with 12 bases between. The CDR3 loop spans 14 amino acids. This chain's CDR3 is CASSPGKEGNEQFF. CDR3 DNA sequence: TGTGCCAGCTCACCAGGGAAAGAAGGGAATGAGCAGTTCTTC. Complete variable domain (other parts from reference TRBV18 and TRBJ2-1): NAGVMQNPRHLVRRRGQEARLRCSPMKGHSHVYWYRQLPEEGLKFMVYLQKENIIDESGMPKERFSAEFPKEGPSILRIQQVVRGDSAAYFCASSPGKEGNEQFFGPGTRLTVL.

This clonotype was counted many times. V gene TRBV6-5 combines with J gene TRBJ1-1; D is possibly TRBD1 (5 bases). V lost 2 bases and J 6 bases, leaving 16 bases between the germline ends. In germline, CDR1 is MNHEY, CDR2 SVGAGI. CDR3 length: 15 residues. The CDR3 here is CASSYTGIGAAEAFF. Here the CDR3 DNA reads TGTGCCAGCAGTTACACGGGTATAGGGGCCGCTGAAGCTTTCTTT.

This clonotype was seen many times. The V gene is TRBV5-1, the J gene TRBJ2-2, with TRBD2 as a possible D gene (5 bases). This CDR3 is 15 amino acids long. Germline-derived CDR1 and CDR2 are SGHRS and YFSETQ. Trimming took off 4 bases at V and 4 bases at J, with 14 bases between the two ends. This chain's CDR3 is CASSPLGESTGELFF. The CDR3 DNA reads TGCGCCAGCAGCCCTCTGGGAGAGAGCACCGGGGAGCTGTTTTTT.

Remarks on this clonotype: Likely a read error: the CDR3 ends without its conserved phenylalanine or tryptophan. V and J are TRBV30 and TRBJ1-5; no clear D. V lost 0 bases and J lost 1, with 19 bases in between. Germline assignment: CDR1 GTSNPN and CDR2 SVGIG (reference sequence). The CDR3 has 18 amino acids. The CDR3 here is CAWSVQSKLKTSNQPQHL. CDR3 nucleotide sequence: TGTGCCTGGAGTGTACAAAGTAAATTAAAGACCAGCAATCAGCCCCAGCATTTA.

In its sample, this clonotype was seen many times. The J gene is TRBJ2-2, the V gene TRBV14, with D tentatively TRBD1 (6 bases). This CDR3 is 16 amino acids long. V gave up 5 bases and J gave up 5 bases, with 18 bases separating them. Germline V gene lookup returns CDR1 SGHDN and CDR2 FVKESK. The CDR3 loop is CASSKVLLRGTGELFF. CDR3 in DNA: TGTGCCAGCAGCAAAGTACTCCTCAGGGGAACCGGGGAGCTGTTTTTT. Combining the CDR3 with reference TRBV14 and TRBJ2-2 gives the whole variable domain EAGVTQFPSHSVIEKGQTVTLRCDPISGHDNLYWYRRVMGKEIKFLLHFVKESKQDESGMPNNRFLAERTGGTYSTLKVQPAELEDSGVYFCASSKVLLRGTGELFFGEGSRLTVL.

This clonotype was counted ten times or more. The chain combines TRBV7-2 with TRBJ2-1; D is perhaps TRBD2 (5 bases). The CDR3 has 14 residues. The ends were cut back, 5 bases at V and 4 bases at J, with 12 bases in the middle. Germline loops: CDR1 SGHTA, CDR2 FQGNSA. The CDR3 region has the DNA TGTGCCAGCAGCCGCGGGCGGCAGTACAATGAGCAGTTCTTC. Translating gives CASSRGRQYNEQFF.

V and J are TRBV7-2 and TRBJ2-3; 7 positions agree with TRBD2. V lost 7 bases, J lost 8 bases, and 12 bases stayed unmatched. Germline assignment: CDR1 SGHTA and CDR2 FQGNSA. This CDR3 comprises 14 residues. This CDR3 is CASILGRERATQYF. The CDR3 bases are TGTGCCAGCATTCTCGGGCGGGAGAGGGCTACGCAGTATTTT.